The clone carrying this T cell receptor (beta chain) occurred a few times. Its cognate antigen is unknown. Primers used in a second PCR of about 7 to 12 cycles were a sample-barcoded 5' primer and a J-beta primer mix. One entry per CDR3 protein results from TCRdb running MiXCR on the 5' RACE reads. In the table there are 780,000 or so distinct CDR3 sequences, just under 25% of which are singletons. Per sample, at least 5.5 micrograms of total RNA were extracted. This specimen comes from a study of blood T cells in healthy people across ages. Study results and limitations: A roughly linear fall in TCR beta diversity per million T cells was seen with increasing age.

Trimming cost V 6 bases and J 3 bases, with 11 bases left between them. The CDR3 runs to 13 residues. These data also formed part of another study, on T cells of mothers and their children.

This clonotype originated in a boy aged 5-17 years in good health. This rearrangement joins TRBV12-3 or TRBV12-4 to TRBJ2-5; maybe TRBD2 (6 bases). Sequenced sample: blood. CDR3 nucleotide sequence: TGTGCCAGCAGGGGACTCGGGGAAGAGACCCAGTACTTC. This translates into CASRGLGEETQYF.